Below are 22 T cell receptor beta chains sequenced from a single sample in a study of blood T cell repertoires in COVID-19. TCRdb's copy holds only in-frame clones and misses some; the assay was immunoSEQ multiplex PCR. The data contain roughly 190,000 clones, about 80% of them singletons. The source material was PBMCs or T cells enriched from blood (not recorded which). All receptors come from an older woman with acute COVID-19.

CDR3 coding DNA: TGTGCCAGCAGCCAAGATCTAGCGGGGGGGCCAGAGACCCAGTACTTC. This gives the protein CASSQDLAGGPETQYF. The chain links TRBV4-2 to TRBJ2-5; the match to TRBD2 covers 12 bases. There are 16 residues in the CDR3. The junction had 3 bases not matched to a gene; V was cut back by 0 bases and J by 4 bases. Germline values: CDR1 LGHNA, CDR2 YNFKEQ.

This clone was counted between two and nine times. J is TRBJ1-1 and V is TRBV15; D is unclear. With 7 bases removed from V and 1 base from J, the gap between germline ends came to 13 bases. Germline CDR1 and CDR2: LNHNV and YYDKDF (reference sequence). This CDR3 comprises 14 residues. The chain's CDR3 is CATTGSGWNTEAFF. CDR3 bases: TGTGCCACCACTGGGTCAGGCTGGAACACTGAAGCTTTCTTT.

This clone was detected only once. This chain joins TRBV7-2 and TRBJ2-7; D is unclear. The germline V gene encodes CDR1 SGHTA and CDR2 FQGNSA. The CDR3 runs 12 residues. With 1 base removed from V and 6 bases from J, the gap between germline ends came to 7 bases. DNA for the CDR3: TGTGCCAGCAGCTTAGGGCCCTTCGAGCAGTACTTC. It specifies CASSLGPFEQYF.

This chain uses TRBV4-3 with TRBJ2-3; TRBD2 aligns across 12 bases. With V trimmed by 0 bases and J by 3 bases, 7 bases remained unmatched. Per germline, CDR1 LGHNA and CDR2 YSLEER. This CDR3 region has 18 residues. As DNA, the CDR3 is TGCGCCAGCAGCCAAGATCTCGGGACTAGCGGGCGAACAGATACGCAGTATTTT. Translating it yields CASSQDLGTSGRTDTQYF.

The J gene is TRBJ1-6, the V gene TRBV27; 9 nucleotides agree with TRBD1. Germline CDR1 and CDR2: MNHEY and SMNVEV (reference sequence). V dropped 4 bases and J dropped 7; count of bases not matched to a gene: 14. The CDR3 spans 18 residues. CDR3 sequence: CASSSPGQGGGLNSPLHF. The CDR3 region has the DNA TGTGCCAGCAGTTCCCCGGGACAGGGAGGGGGGCTAAATTCACCCCTCCACTTT.

This clone was seen only once. The chain recombines TRBV4-3 with TRBJ1-1; D remains unclear. This CDR3 spans 15 amino acids. V gave up 0 bases and J gave up 0 bases, with 8 bases separating them. The germline CDR1 and CDR2 sequences are LGHNA and YSLEER. The CDR3 coding sequence is TGCGCCAGCAGCCAAGATAGCCAATTGAACACTGAAGCTTTCTTT. Translation: CASSQDSQLNTEAFF.

The chain uses TRBV27 and TRBJ2-1; D is possibly TRBD2 (6 bases). CDR1 is MNHEY and CDR2 is SMNVEV in the germline V gene (reference sequence). The CDR3 covers 13 residues. Trimming removed 4 bases from V and 7 bases from J, with 11 bases in between. CDR3 nucleotide sequence: TGTGCCAGCAGTTGGCGGGAATGGAATGAGCAGTTCTTC. Its protein is CASSWREWNEQFF.

J is TRBJ2-7 and V is TRBV12-3 or TRBV12-4; a weak D match, TRBD2 (5 bases). There are 13 residues in the CDR3. Between the trimmed V and J ends, which lost 3 bases and 0 bases, there was a span of 6 bases. The CDR3 region has the DNA TGTGCCAGCAGTTTCCGGGGCTCCTACGAGCAGTACGTC. Translation: CASSFRGSYEQYV.

This rearrangement joins TRBV12-3 or TRBV12-4 to TRBJ1-2; possible D gene TRBD1, 5 bases. With 1 base removed from V and 8 bases from J, the gap between germline ends came to 11 bases. This CDR3 has 13 amino acids. The chain's CDR3 is CASSLVQGSGYTF. The DNA of the CDR3 is TGTGCCAGCAGTTTAGTCCAGGGATCGGGCTACACCTTC.

This chain joins TRBV6-2 or TRBV6-3 and TRBJ2-1; 8 positions agree with TRBD2. This CDR3 is built from 14 residues. The germline V gene has CDR1 MNHEY and CDR2 SVGEGT. V shed 2 bases and J 5 bases; nucleotides not matched to a gene: 2. This chain's CDR3 is CASSYTAGDNEQFF. The DNA for the CDR3 is TGTGCCAGCAGTTACACAGCGGGGGACAATGAGCAGTTCTTC.

V and J are TRBV7-9 and TRBJ2-6; maybe TRBD1 (5 bases). V lost 0 bases, J lost 2 bases, and 14 bases lay in between. This CDR3 has 18 residues. Germline values: CDR1 SEHNR, CDR2 FQNEAQ (reference sequence). The CDR3 protein is CASSLAQGMIPGANVLTF. The CDR3 bases are TGTGCCAGCAGCTTAGCCCAGGGAATGATCCCTGGGGCCAACGTCCTGACTTTC.

This chain links TRBV7-9 with TRBJ1-6, with 7 bases fitting TRBD1. From germline, CDR1 is SEHNR and CDR2 FQNEAQ (reference sequence). The length of the CDR3 is 15 residues. Losses at the gene ends were 1 base for V and 7 bases for J; bases not matched to a gene: 4. The CDR3 sequence: CASSLVGDRNSPLHF. The CDR3 nucleotides read TGTGCCAGCAGCTTAGTGGGGGACAGAAATTCACCCCTCCACTTT.

This chain links TRBV9 with TRBJ2-3, with 10 bases aligning to TRBD2. Trimming removed 6 bases from V and 7 bases from J; junction bases left unmatched: 11. CDR3 size: 15 residues. CDR1 is SGDLS and CDR2 is YYNGEE in the germline V gene. CDR3 nucleotide sequence: TGTGCCAGCAATATAGCGGGGGGACAATGTAATACGCAGTATTTT. It translates to CASNIAGGQCNTQYF.

The rearrangement links TRBV30 to TRBJ1-2; D ambiguous. Trimming cost V 2 bases and J 8 bases, with 12 bases left between them. CDR1 is GTSNPN and CDR2 is SVGIG in the germline V gene (reference sequence). The length of the CDR3 is 12 residues. CDR3 bases: TGTGCCTGGAGTTCAGGCCTCGAGGGCTACACCTTC. The encoded protein is CAWSSGLEGYTF.

This CDR3 is CASSPRTGGYGYTF. CDR3 nucleotides: TGTGCCAGCAGCCCAAGGACAGGGGGCTATGGCTACACCTTC. V and J are TRBV11-2 and TRBJ1-2, with TRBD1 matching 10 bases. The V gene's germline CDR1 is SGHAT and CDR2 FQNNGV. There are 14 residues in the CDR3. Trimming cost V 5 bases and J 4 bases; bases outside gene matches: 4. Full variable domain (missing parts from reference TRBV11-2 and TRBJ1-2): EAGVAQSPRYKIIEKRQSVAFWCNPISGHATLYWYQQILGQGPKLLIQFQNNGVVDDSQLPKDRFSAERLKGVDSTLKIQPAKLEDSAVYLCASSPRTGGYGYTFGSGTRLTVV.

The CDR3 here is CASTLPGTGNLPFF. The CDR3 DNA reads as TGCGCCAGCACCCTTCCCGGGACAGGGAATTTGCCTTTCTTT. The chain links TRBV5-1 to TRBJ1-1; 9 bases line up with TRBD1. The CDR3 is 14 amino acids. V gave up 6 bases and J gave up 12 bases; unmatched junction bases: 15. Germline V lookup: CDR1 SGHRS, CDR2 YFSETQ.

This chain connects TRBV23-1 to TRBJ1-6; no definite D call. TRBV23-1 is filed as an ORF, its function uncertain. There are 16 residues in the CDR3. V shed 2 bases and J shed 7 bases, with 15 bases lying between them. As DNA, the CDR3 is TGCGCCAGCAGTCAACATTCAAGACGAGGGAATTCACCCCTCCACTTT. This sequence encodes CASSQHSRRGNSPLHF.

V usage is TRBV13 and J usage is TRBJ1-4, with 7 bases fitting TRBD1. Germline assignment: CDR1 PRHDT and CDR2 FYEKMQ (reference sequence). Trimming removed 4 bases from V and 4 bases from J; junction bases left unmatched: 3. There are 14 residues in the CDR3. The CDR3 DNA sequence: TGTGCCAGCAGCTCAACAGGGGTTAATGAAAAACTGTTTTTT. Translating gives CASSSTGVNEKLFF.

This sequence joins TRBV2 and TRBJ1-5; D not resolved. This CDR3 has 15 residues. Trimming shortened V by 8 bases and J by 1 base, and 15 bases separated the two germline ends. Germline CDR1 and CDR2: SNHLY and FYNNEI. The CDR3 here is CASFENPGSNQPQHF. CDR3 in DNA: TGTGCCAGCTTCGAGAATCCGGGAAGCAATCAGCCCCAGCATTTT.

V gene TRBV4-3 combines with J gene TRBJ2-1; 10 nucleotides line up with TRBD1. Germline V gives CDR1 LGHNA, CDR2 YSLEER. J gave up 4 bases and V 5 bases, and 14 bases lay outside the gene matches. The CDR3 covers 18 residues. Here the CDR3 DNA reads TGCGCCAGCAGCGCGGCCGATGTTAGGGACAGGGGTTACAATGAGCAGTTCTTC. Translated, it gives CASSAADVRDRGYNEQFF.

The chain is built from TRBV10-3 and TRBJ1-1, with D tentatively TRBD1 (5 bases). V was clipped by 3 bases and J by 7 bases, with 15 bases between them. The CDR3 covers 14 residues. Per germline, CDR1 ENHRY and CDR2 SYGVKD. The CDR3 reads CAISDGALGNEAFF. CDR3 coding DNA: TGTGCCATCAGTGATGGGGCCCTAGGGAATGAAGCTTTCTTT.

The V and J genes are TRBV12-5 and TRBJ2-7; perhaps TRBD2 as D (6 bases). Trimming cost V 3 bases and J 2 bases, with 17 bases left between them. Germline V CDR1 and CDR2: LGHNT, FRNRAP. CDR3 size: 16 residues. CDR3 sequence (DNA): TGTGCTAGTGGTTTAGGAGAGCTAGGGACTGCCTACGAGCAGTACGTC. Protein sequence: CASGLGELGTAYEQYV.